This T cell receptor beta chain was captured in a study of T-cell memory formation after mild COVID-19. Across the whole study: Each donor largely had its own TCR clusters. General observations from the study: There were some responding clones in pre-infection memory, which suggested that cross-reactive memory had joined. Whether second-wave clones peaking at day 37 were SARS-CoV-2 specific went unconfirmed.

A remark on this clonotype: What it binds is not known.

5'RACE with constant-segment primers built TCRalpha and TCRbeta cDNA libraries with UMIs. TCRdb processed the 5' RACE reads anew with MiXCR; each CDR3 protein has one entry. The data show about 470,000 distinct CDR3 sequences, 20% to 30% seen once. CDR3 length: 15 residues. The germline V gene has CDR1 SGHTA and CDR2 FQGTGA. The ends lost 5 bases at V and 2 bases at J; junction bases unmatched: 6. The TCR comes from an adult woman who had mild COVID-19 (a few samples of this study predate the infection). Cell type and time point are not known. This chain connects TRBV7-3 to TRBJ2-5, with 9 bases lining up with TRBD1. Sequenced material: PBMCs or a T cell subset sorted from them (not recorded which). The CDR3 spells CASSPTGGLQETQYF. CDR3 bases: TGTGCCAGCAGCCCAACAGGGGGCCTGCAAGAGACCCAGTACTTC.